This TCR beta chain came from a study of cytomegalovirus exposure and HLA in healthy donors. Both 60 Vbeta primers and 13 Jbeta primers went into the PCR. Method: immunoSEQ multiplex PCR; TCRdb's copy keeps in-frame clones and lacks some. The sample lists under 95,000 clones, roughly 73% occurring once. Germline V gives CDR1 SGHTA, CDR2 FQGNSA. This CDR3 is 16 amino acids long. V was clipped by 5 bases and J by 6 bases, with 22 bases between them. This TCR was sampled from a boy younger than 18 in good health and CMV-seronegative. The sample comprised PBMCs. This rearrangement joins TRBV7-2 to TRBJ2-5; D unclear. As DNA, the CDR3 is TGTGCCAGCAGCACCCGGCCCGCCCTGGAGTCTAAGACCCAGTACTTC. Protein sequence: CASSTRPALESKTQYF. Filled out from reference TRBV7-2 and TRBJ2-5, the complete variable domain reads GAGVSQSPSNKVTEKGKDVELRCDPISGHTALYWYRQSLGQGLEFLIYFQGNSAPDKSGLPSDRFSAERTGGSVSTLTIQRTQQEDSAVYLCASSTRPALESKTQYFGPGTRLLVL.